This note documents a single TCR beta chain sequence. What it binds is not known. Clones were read by immunoSEQ multiplex PCR, and TCRdb kept only the in-frame ones, dropping some. The repertoire holds 35,000 to 50,000 clones, with 82% as singletons. These data belong to a study of OX40 agonist ivuxolimab in advanced cancers. General observations from the study: Circulating CD4+ and CD8+ T cells showed clonal expansion by week 6 at 0.1 to 3.0 mg/kg.

This receptor was taken from an adult with an advanced solid tumor such as melanoma, head and neck, liver or kidney cancer. The sequences come from CD4+ or CD8+ T cells sorted from blood, collected in a trial of the OX40 agonist ivuxolimab.

The CDR3 spells CASSLLGQGATGELFF. CDR3 nucleotides: TGCGCCAGCAGCTTGTTGGGACAGGGGGCTACCGGGGAGCTGTTTTTT. The rearrangement links TRBV5-1 to TRBJ2-2; TRBD1 agrees at 12 bases. From germline, CDR1 is SGHRS and CDR2 YFSETQ. With V trimmed by 1 base and J by 5 bases, 3 bases remained unmatched. The CDR3 totals 16 residues.